The 10 T cell receptor beta chains below were found in one sample sequenced in a study of T cell changes during pregnancy in multiple sclerosis. Using immunoSEQ multiplex PCR, the repertoire was profiled, and TCRdb retains in-frame clones only, with some absent. This table holds about 71,000 clones, more than 80% found once. The sequencing used peripheral blood, collected in the third trimester of pregnancy. The origin of the receptors is a female donor with multiple sclerosis, enrolled in a pregnancy study.

This sequence joins TRBV6-5 and TRBJ1-2, with 7 positions matching TRBD1. V lost 2 bases to trimming and J lost 8 bases; unmatched junction nucleotides: 8. CDR1 and CDR2 from the germline V gene are MNHEY and SVGAGI. The CDR3 has 14 amino acids. CDR3: CASSYLDRSDGYTF. The CDR3 DNA reads TGTGCCAGCAGTTACCTGGACAGGTCGGACGGCTACACCTTC.

The chain employs TRBV13 and TRBJ2-5; 10 nucleotides align to TRBD2. The germline V gene encodes CDR1 PRHDT and CDR2 FYEKMQ (reference sequence). V lost 5 bases to trimming and J lost 1 base; unmatched junction nucleotides: 13. The CDR3 spans 18 residues. CDR3 DNA sequence: TGTGCCAGCAGCGGGAACGATATAGCGGGAGGACCCCAAGAGACCCAGTACTTC. This codes for CASSGNDIAGGPQETQYF.

The chain uses TRBV11-3 and TRBJ2-3; the match to TRBD2 covers 10 bases. Germline-derived CDR1 and CDR2 are SGHNT and YENEEA. The CDR3 sequence is 16 residues long. V lost 1 base, J lost 1 base, and 2 bases stayed unmatched. CDR3 sequence (DNA): TGTGCCAGCAGCTTAGCCGGGACTAGCGGCACAGATACGCAGTATTTT. Translated, it gives CASSLAGTSGTDTQYF.

This chain joins TRBV5-4 and TRBJ2-1; 8 bases map to TRBD2. The CDR3 has 15 amino acids. CDR1 SGHNT and CDR2 YYREEE come from the germline V gene (reference sequence). Losses at the gene ends were 4 bases for V and 0 bases for J; bases not matched to a gene: 3. The CDR3 bases are TGTGCCAGCAGCCGCGGGGGGTACTCCTACAATGAGCAGTTCTTC. This codes for CASSRGGYSYNEQFF.

This clone appeared once. A read error may produce the germline difference seen at one junction end. The rearrangement joins TRBV10-3 to TRBJ1-1; tentatively, D is TRBD1 (5 bases). There are 11 residues in the CDR3. In germline, CDR1 is ENHRY, CDR2 SYGVKD. The chain's CDR3 is CAISGVDTPPF. The CDR3 DNA is TGTGCCATCAGTGGAGTGGACACACCTCCGTTT.

CDR3 protein: CASSPYDQPQHF. The CDR3 DNA sequence: TGTGCCAGCAGCCCCTACGATCAGCCCCAGCATTTT. The V call is TRBV7-2, the J call TRBJ1-5, with D unresolved. CDR1 and CDR2 from the germline V gene are SGHTA and FQGNSA. This CDR3 is built from 12 residues. Deletions cut 5 bases from V and 5 bases from J, with 7 bases between.

The chain carries TRBV2 and TRBJ1-2, with D perhaps TRBD1 (5 bases). CDR1 and CDR2 from the germline V gene are SNHLY and FYNNEI. V lost 3 bases to trimming and J lost 1 base, with 12 bases between them. The CDR3 is 15 residues long. CDR3 DNA sequence: TGTGCCAGCAGTGAGGAACAGGTACTTAACTATGGCTACACCTTC. This codes for CASSEEQVLNYGYTF.

This chain joins TRBV19 and TRBJ1-1, with 7 bases aligning to TRBD1. The germline CDR1 and CDR2 sequences are LNHDA and SQIVND (reference sequence). This CDR3 region has 16 residues. Unmatched junction bases numbered 14, after V lost 5 bases and J lost 5 bases. The CDR3 loop reads CASSYPPGGRGTEAFF. The DNA of the CDR3 is TGTGCCAGTAGTTACCCCCCAGGGGGTCGAGGAACTGAAGCTTTCTTT.

This sequence joins TRBV11-3 and TRBJ2-5; possibly TRBD1 for D (5 bases). This CDR3 has 13 residues. V was shortened by 5 bases and J by 4 bases, with 11 bases between the two germline ends. From germline, CDR1 is SGHNT and CDR2 YENEEA. The CDR3 DNA follows: TGTGCCAGCAGCCCGGACACTGGAGAGACCCAGTACTTC. Its protein is CASSPDTGETQYF.

Only a few counts were recorded for this clone. The chain combines TRBV18 with TRBJ2-7, with 8 bases matching TRBD2. With V trimmed by 3 bases and J by 5 bases, 0 bases remained unmatched. The germline gives CDR1 KGHSH, CDR2 LQKENI. The CDR3 consists of 12 residues. CDR3 nucleotide sequence: TGTGCCAGCTCACCCGGGAGGGACGAGCAGTACTTC. Its protein is CASSPGRDEQYF.